The T cell receptor (beta chain) under discussion was sequenced for a study of blood T cell repertoires in COVID-19. Study in general: PBMCs, B-cell-depleted T cells, or T cells were the source of the cDNA or gDNA that made up the material.

Assay: immunoSEQ multiplex PCR; the TCRdb copy retains only in-frame clones and omits some. The sample has about 25,000 clones; about 88% are singletons. Material: peripheral blood. This clonotype was sampled from a man aged 65-85 years in a cohort sampled during active COVID-19.

The DNA of the CDR3 is TGTGCCAGCTGGCCCCTATCGGGGAACACCGGGGAGCTGTTTTTT. Translation: CASWPLSGNTGELFF. The gene calls are TRBV28 and TRBJ2-2; D is uncertain. The CDR3 has 15 amino acids. Germline CDR1 reads MDHEN; CDR2 reads SYDVKM. V lost 8 bases, J lost 1 base, and 14 bases lay in between.